The next 20 T cell receptor beta chains were all read from a single sample in a study of T-cell reconstitution after alpha-beta-depleted transplantation in children. As it was prepared, the TCRbeta library received unique molecular identifiers. Each CDR3 protein gets one entry after TCRdb re-called the PCR reads with MiXCR. The sample lists fewer than 700,000 distinct CDR3 sequences, roughly 13% occurring once. Sequences were derived from PBMCs, mostly from graft donor cells, sampled 360 days after TCRalphabeta/CD19-depleted stem cell transplant. The receptors derive from a male patient aged 10 to 17 who had a stem cell transplant for acute myeloid leukemia, so the T cells may come from the graft donor.

The chain couples TRBV18 to TRBJ2-1; a weak D match, TRBD1 (6 bases). V was trimmed by 0 bases and J by 5 bases, leaving 11 bases between them. The CDR3 is made up of 15 amino acids. From germline, CDR1 is KGHSH and CDR2 LQKENI. CDR3 coding DNA: TGTGCCAGCTCACCACCAGTGGACAGCAACAATGAGCAGTTCTTC. It is translated as CASSPPVDSNNEQFF.

This clonotype was picked up many times. This chain links TRBV4-2 with TRBJ2-6; D uncertain. V lost 2 bases, J lost 1 base, and 6 bases lay in between. This CDR3 spans 15 amino acids. The germline gives CDR1 LGHNA, CDR2 YNFKEQ. The CDR3 protein is CASSQIRSGANVLTF. CDR3 in DNA: TGTGCCAGCAGCCAAATAAGGTCTGGGGCCAACGTCCTGACTTTC.

This clonotype has more than one count but fewer than ten. The chain employs TRBV20-1 and TRBJ2-3; TRBD1 might be the D (5 bases). Germline values: CDR1 DFQATT, CDR2 SNEGSKA (reference sequence). V was cut by 2 bases and J by 6 bases, with 18 bases left in between. The CDR3 sequence is 15 residues long. The CDR3 nucleotides are TGCAGTGCTAGACAGGGATTTGGTAGCATGGATACGCAGTATTTT. This encodes CSARQGFGSMDTQYF.

The chain carries TRBV18 and TRBJ2-7; D tentatively reads TRBD1 or TRBD2 (6 bases each). V shed 1 base and J shed 7 bases, with 17 bases lying between them. This CDR3 spans 15 amino acids. Germline V gives CDR1 KGHSH, CDR2 LQKENI. The DNA for the CDR3 is TGTGCCAGCTCACCACGGGCCCGGGGGCAGGGGGAGCAGTACTTC. Encoded protein: CASSPRARGQGEQYF.

CDR3 DNA: TGTGCCAGCAGCTTAGGGGCAGAGCCCACTAGTCCGAACACCGGGGAGCTGTTTTTT. It encodes CASSLGAEPTSPNTGELFF. The chain has TRBV11-2 and TRBJ2-2, with a tentative D call TRBD2 (5 bases). This CDR3 has 19 amino acids. Per germline, CDR1 SGHAT and CDR2 FQNNGV. V dropped 1 base and J dropped 0 bases, with 18 bases sitting between them.

The chain is built from TRBV12-3 or TRBV12-4 and TRBJ2-5, with 15 positions matching TRBD2. The CDR3 length is 15 residues. J lost 6 bases, V lost 5 bases, and 4 bases had no gene match. In DNA form, the CDR3 reads TGTGCCAGCAGTCCCGGGACTAGCGGGAGGAAGACCCAGTACTTC. Amino acids: CASSPGTSGRKTQYF.

This clonotype was picked up many times. The genes are TRBV4-3 and TRBJ2-7, with D uncertain. The CDR3 runs 13 residues. The germline V gene has CDR1 LGHNA and CDR2 YSLEER. V dropped 3 bases and J dropped 1 base, with 7 bases sitting between them. The CDR3 nucleotides are TGCGCCAGCAGCCACCGGAAATCCTACGAGCAGTACTTC. Protein sequence: CASSHRKSYEQYF.

There are a few counts of this clonotype. The chain carries TRBV9 and TRBJ2-3, with D perhaps TRBD2 (5 bases). Germline values: CDR1 SGDLS, CDR2 YYNGEE. The germline V and J ends were trimmed by 0 bases and 1 base, with 9 bases remaining between them. The CDR3 runs 15 residues. CDR3 loop: CASSVAGGGTDTQYF. The CDR3 coding sequence is TGTGCCAGCAGCGTAGCTGGAGGTGGCACAGATACGCAGTATTTT.

The genes are TRBV11-3 and TRBJ2-3, with 9 bases that match TRBD2. Germline CDR1 and CDR2: SGHNT and YENEEA. Germline trimming cut 1 base from V and 5 bases from J; bases unmatched to any gene: 7. The CDR3 totals 16 residues. CDR3 protein: CASSLGRGRAVDTQYF. The CDR3 DNA sequence: TGTGCCAGCAGCTTAGGTCGCGGGAGGGCCGTAGATACGCAGTATTTT. Based on the CDR3 plus reference TRBV11-3 and TRBJ2-3, the full variable domain is EAGVVQSPRYKIIEKKQPVAFWCNPISGHNTLYWYLQNLGQGPELLIRYENEEAVDDSQLPKDRFSAERLKGVDSTLKIQPAELGDSAVYLCASSLGRGRAVDTQYFGPGTRLTVL.

CDR3 in amino acids: CASSYSSDREEDGYTF. The DNA for the CDR3 is TGTGCCAGCAGTTACTCGTCGGACAGGGAAGAAGATGGCTACACCTTC. The chain combines TRBV6-5 with TRBJ1-2, with 8 nucleotides matching TRBD1. Germline loops: CDR1 MNHEY, CDR2 SVGAGI. J gave up 6 bases and V 0 bases, and 9 bases lay outside the gene matches. CDR3 size: 16 residues.

This clonotype was seen repeatedly, ten times or more. This chain joins TRBV7-9 and TRBJ2-2, with TRBD2 matching over 9 bases. CDR1 and CDR2 (germline): SEHNR, FQNEAQ (reference sequence). The CDR3 length is 16 residues. With 3 bases clipped from V and 2 bases from J, the junction kept 4 bases outside the gene matches. CDR3 in amino acids: CASSFRLAENTGELFF. DNA for the CDR3: TGTGCCAGCAGCTTCCGACTAGCGGAAAACACCGGGGAGCTGTTTTTT.

Ten or more counts support this clonotype. V and J are TRBV5-1 and TRBJ2-7, with D possibly matching TRBD1 (6 bases). The CDR3 covers 15 residues. V gave up 0 bases and J gave up 1 base, with 11 bases separating them. Germline CDR1 and CDR2: SGHRS and YFSETQ. CDR3 DNA sequence: TGCGCCAGCAGCTTGGCTACAGGGAAATCCTACGAGCAGTACTTC. Amino acid sequence: CASSLATGKSYEQYF. The full variable domain, completed using reference TRBV5-1 and TRBJ2-7, is KAGVTQTPRYLIKTRGQQVTLSCSPISGHRSVSWYQQTPGQGLQFLFEYFSETQRNKGNFPGRFSGRQFSNSRSEMNVSTLELGDSALYLCASSLATGKSYEQYFGPGTRLTVT.

The genes are TRBV12-3 or TRBV12-4 and TRBJ2-5; D tentatively fits TRBD1 or TRBD2 (5 bases each). The CDR3 sequence is 16 residues long. V was pared by 0 bases and J by 1 base, with 12 bases between. Here the CDR3 DNA reads TGTGCCAGCAGTTTAGCCCCCGGGGCAGTCCAAGAGACCCAGTACTTC. Its translation is CASSLAPGAVQETQYF.

V and J are TRBV30 and TRBJ2-7, with D possibly matching TRBD1 (6 bases). Trimming removed 1 base from V and 6 bases from J, with 16 bases in between. Germline V gene lookup returns CDR1 GTSNPN and CDR2 SVGIG (reference sequence). The CDR3 has 14 residues. The CDR3 region is CAWSEVSGAGEQYF. In DNA form, the CDR3 reads TGTGCCTGGAGTGAGGTATCAGGGGCCGGCGAGCAGTACTTC.

This clonotype showed up just a few times. The V gene is TRBV4-3, the J gene TRBJ2-5; TRBD2 is a possible D gene (6 bases). CDR1 is LGHNA, CDR2 YSLEER, per germline. With 0 bases removed from V and 1 base from J, the gap between germline ends came to 15 bases. The CDR3 is 17 amino acids. The CDR3 spells CASSQDWLAGGQETQYF. The CDR3 DNA reads as TGCGCCAGCAGCCAAGATTGGCTAGCCGGGGGCCAAGAGACCCAGTACTTC.

This chain uses TRBV6-1 with TRBJ2-7; tentative D call: TRBD1 (6 bases). The CDR3 is 16 residues long. V was shortened by 4 bases and J by 3 bases, with 19 bases between the two germline ends. Germline values: CDR1 MNHNS, CDR2 SASEGT. CDR3: CASSATGSSPFYEQYF. The CDR3 bases are TGTGCCAGCAGTGCTACAGGGAGCAGCCCATTCTACGAGCAGTACTTC.

This clonotype was observed a few times. CDR3 nucleotide sequence: TGTGCCAGCAGCCGAACAGGGGGTACATACGAGCAGTACTTC. This codes for CASSRTGGTYEQYF. The gene calls are TRBV27 and TRBJ2-7, with TRBD1 matching over 8 bases. Germline lookup yields CDR1 MNHEY and CDR2 SMNVEV (reference sequence). The CDR3 consists of 14 residues. Germline trimming cut 6 bases from V and 4 bases from J; bases unmatched to any gene: 8.

The chain employs TRBV4-1 and TRBJ2-7, with 8 bases that match TRBD1. CDR3 size: 18 residues. Germline CDR1 reads MGHRA; CDR2 reads YSYEKL. J gave up 2 bases and V 0 bases, and 12 bases lay outside the gene matches. As DNA, the CDR3 is TGCGCCAGCAGCCAAGACCGACCCCAGACAGGGGTCCCCTACGAGCAGTACTTC. It yields the protein CASSQDRPQTGVPYEQYF.

The rearrangement joins TRBV15 to TRBJ2-1, with TRBD2 as a possible D gene (10 bases). Per the germline V gene, CDR1 is LNHNV and CDR2 is YYDKDF (reference sequence). CDR3 length equals 21 residues. With 3 bases removed from V and 8 bases from J, the gap between germline ends came to 35 bases. CDR3 DNA: TGTGCCACCAGCAGGTTTAGGGGACAGGGTTCTAGCGGGAGCCTCTCGGATGAGCAGTTCTTC. It is translated as CATSRFRGQGSSGSLSDEQFF.

This clonotype was picked up many times. This chain links TRBV20-1 with TRBJ2-7; TRBD1 aligns across 9 bases. Trimming cost V 2 bases and J 5 bases; bases outside gene matches: 10. The germline CDR1 and CDR2 sequences are DFQATT and SNEGSKA (reference sequence). The CDR3 runs to 15 residues. The CDR3 DNA reads as TGCAGTGCTAGATCCCGGGACAGGGTGATCCACGAGCAGTACTTC. It yields the protein CSARSRDRVIHEQYF.